The next 14 T cell receptor beta chains were all read from a single sample in a study of T cells in Graves' hyperthyroidism and ophthalmopathy. The investigators amplified TCR beta CDR3 regions from RNA transcripts. A set of HTBI primers served as the primers for a first-round RT-PCR of the TCR CDR3. TCRdb itself ran the multiplex PCR reads through MiXCR, one entry per CDR3 protein. The sample holds hundreds of thousands of distinct CDR3 sequences, approximately 15% seen once. Sequencing was done on a sample of blood. The source is a woman aged 25 to 39 with Graves' hyperthyroidism.

This clonotype was recorded at least ten times. The chain joins TRBV15 to TRBJ2-6; D may match TRBD1 or TRBD2 (5 bases each). Germline V lookup: CDR1 LNHNV, CDR2 YYDKDF (reference sequence). V was pared by 0 bases and J by 3 bases, with 9 bases between. CDR3 size: 16 residues. The DNA of the CDR3 is TGTGCCACCAGCAGAGATGGGGGTAGTGGGGCCAACGTCCTGACTTTC. This sequence encodes CATSRDGGSGANVLTF.

This clonotype occurred many times. The V gene is TRBV28, the J gene TRBJ2-7, with TRBD1 matching over 8 bases. With V trimmed by 2 bases and J by 6 bases, 9 bases remained unmatched. CDR1 is MDHEN, CDR2 SYDVKM, per germline. This CDR3 contains 15 residues. CDR3 DNA sequence: TGTGCCAGCAGTTTAGGTCACAGGGGGTACCCCGAGCAGTACTTC. Its protein product is CASSLGHRGYPEQYF.

This clonotype was seen repeatedly, ten times or more. This chain joins TRBV5-1 and TRBJ1-1, with unresolved D. Germline V gene lookup returns CDR1 SGHRS and CDR2 YFSETQ. Trimming stripped 4 bases from V and 2 bases from J, with 12 bases between. This CDR3 comprises 14 residues. CDR3 region: CASSPGERNTEAFF. DNA for the CDR3: TGCGCCAGCAGCCCTGGAGAGCGCAACACTGAAGCTTTCTTT. Full variable domain (missing parts from reference TRBV5-1 and TRBJ1-1): KAGVTQTPRYLIKTRGQQVTLSCSPISGHRSVSWYQQTPGQGLQFLFEYFSETQRNKGNFPGRFSGRQFSNSRSEMNVSTLELGDSALYLCASSPGERNTEAFFGQGTRLTVV.

There are many counts of this clonotype. The CDR3 DNA reads TGTGCCAGTAGTATTTCCGGGACTAGCGGAGAGACCCAGTACTTC. Translating it yields CASSISGTSGETQYF. This chain connects TRBV19 to TRBJ2-5, with 11 bases identical to TRBD2. The V gene end was trimmed by 3 bases and the J gene end by 4 bases; junction bases not matched to a gene: 4. CDR1 is LNHDA, CDR2 SQIVND, per germline (reference sequence). The CDR3 loop spans 15 amino acids.

This clonotype was recorded many times. For the CDR3, the DNA is TGCAGTGCTAGATGGGGGGGGGCGCCAGGGGAGACCCAGTACTTC. Translating gives CSARWGGAPGETQYF. The chain joins TRBV20-1 to TRBJ2-5; TRBD2 might be the D (7 bases). The germline V and J ends were trimmed by 2 bases and 5 bases, with 18 bases remaining between them. Germline lookup yields CDR1 DFQATT and CDR2 SNEGSKA (reference sequence). The CDR3 runs to 15 residues.

V usage is TRBV11-2 and J usage is TRBJ2-5; tentatively, D is TRBD2 (5 bases). This CDR3 has 16 residues. Germline CDR1 and CDR2: SGHAT and FQNNGV. Trimming stripped 0 bases from V and 5 bases from J, with 16 bases between. The CDR3 is CASSLDVGGGVETQYF. CDR3 bases: TGTGCCAGCAGCTTAGATGTCGGAGGAGGTGTGGAGACCCAGTACTTC.

The table lists this clonotype with many counts. This chain connects TRBV10-3 to TRBJ2-3; TRBD2 matches at 8 bases. The ends lost 4 bases at V and 4 bases at J; junction bases unmatched: 7. Germline CDR1 reads ENHRY; CDR2 reads SYGVKD. The CDR3 sequence is 15 residues long. The CDR3 is CAISVAGGVPDTQYF. The CDR3 DNA reads TGTGCCATCAGTGTTGCGGGAGGTGTCCCAGATACGCAGTATTTT.

This clonotype was counted at least ten times. The chain joins TRBV27 to TRBJ2-5, with 11 bases that match TRBD1. This CDR3 is built from 15 residues. The germline CDR1 and CDR2 sequences are MNHEY and SMNVEV (reference sequence). Trimming cost V 7 bases and J 4 bases; bases outside gene matches: 8. CDR3 bases: TGTGCCAGCAAATCCGGGACAGGGGGACGAGAGACCCAGTACTTC. It is translated as CASKSGTGGRETQYF.

This clonotype was seen only a few times. The chain has TRBV28 and TRBJ2-1, with TRBD1 identical over 7 bases. With 6 bases clipped from V and 3 bases from J, the junction kept 8 bases outside the gene matches. Germline lookup yields CDR1 MDHEN and CDR2 SYDVKM. CDR3 length: 15 residues. This CDR3 is CASRTKGAHYNEQFF. CDR3 DNA: TGTGCCAGCAGAACCAAGGGGGCGCACTACAATGAGCAGTTCTTC.

In its sample, this clonotype was seen many times. CDR3 DNA: TGTGCCATCAGTTACCAGGACAATGGGGCCCAGCATTTT. Protein: CAISYQDNGAQHF. The chain has TRBV10-3 and TRBJ1-5; D may be TRBD1 (5 bases). CDR3 length: 13 amino acids. Germline assignment: CDR1 ENHRY and CDR2 SYGVKD. Trimming removed 5 bases from V and 11 bases from J, with 16 bases in between.

This rearrangement joins TRBV4-2 to TRBJ2-5, with a weak D call TRBD2 (5 bases). The CDR3 length is 19 residues. Trimming stripped 0 bases from V and 0 bases from J, with 20 bases between. CDR1 is LGHNA, CDR2 YNFKEQ, per germline. CDR3 sequence reads: CASSQDFPADTTYQETQYF. The CDR3 bases are TGTGCCAGCAGCCAAGATTTTCCAGCGGATACTACCTACCAAGAGACCCAGTACTTC.

The J gene is TRBJ1-2, the V gene TRBV29-1; 12 positions agree with TRBD1. V was pared by 7 bases and J by 8 bases, with 5 bases of the junction left unmatched. CDR1 SQVTM and CDR2 ANQGSEA come from the germline V gene. This CDR3 comprises 12 residues. The CDR3 coding sequence is TGCAGCGCCGGGGACAGGGGGCAGGGCTACACCTTC. It yields the protein CSAGDRGQGYTF.

The rearrangement joins TRBV6-2 or TRBV6-3 to TRBJ2-7; no reliable D call. The ends were cut back, 7 bases at V and 3 bases at J, with 13 bases in the middle. The CDR3 runs to 13 residues. Looked up from germline, CDR1 is MNHEY and CDR2 is SVGEGT. For the CDR3, the DNA is TGTGCCAGCACCAGATACGGAGTCTACGAGCAGTACTTC. Translated, it gives CASTRYGVYEQYF.

The chain employs TRBV12-3 or TRBV12-4 and TRBJ2-7, with TRBD2 identical over 14 bases. The CDR3 consists of 19 residues. V lost 3 bases to trimming and J lost 7 bases; unmatched junction nucleotides: 17. The CDR3 here is CASSFGPPPSGTSGREQYF. The CDR3 DNA reads as TGTGCCAGCAGTTTCGGACCACCTCCTTCCGGGACTAGCGGGAGAGAGCAGTACTTC.